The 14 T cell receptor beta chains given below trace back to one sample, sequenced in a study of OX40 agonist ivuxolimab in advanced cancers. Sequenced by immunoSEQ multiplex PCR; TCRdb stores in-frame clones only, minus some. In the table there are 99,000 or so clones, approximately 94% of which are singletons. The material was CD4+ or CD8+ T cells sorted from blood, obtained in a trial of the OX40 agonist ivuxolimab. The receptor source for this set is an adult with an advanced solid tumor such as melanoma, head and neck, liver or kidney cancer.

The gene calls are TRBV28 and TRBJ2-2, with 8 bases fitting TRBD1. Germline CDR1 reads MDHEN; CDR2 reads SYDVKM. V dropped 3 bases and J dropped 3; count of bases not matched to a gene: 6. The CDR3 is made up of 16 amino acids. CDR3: CASSLGGQVHTGELFF. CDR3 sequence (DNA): TGTGCCAGCAGTTTGGGGGGACAGGTCCACACCGGGGAGCTGTTTTTT.

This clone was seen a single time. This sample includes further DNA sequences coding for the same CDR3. For the CDR3, the DNA is TGTGCCAGCAGCGTAGAACAGGGGAACACTGAAGCTTTCTTT. As protein: CASSVEQGNTEAFF. This chain links TRBV9 with TRBJ1-1; a weak D match, TRBD1 (6 bases). The V gene's germline CDR1 is SGDLS and CDR2 YYNGEE. Trimming left V 0 bases short and J 1 base short, with 7 bases between. The CDR3 has 14 residues. The full variable domain, rest sourced from reference TRBV9 and TRBJ1-1, is DSGVTQTPKHLITATGQRVTLRCSPRSGDLSVYWYQQSLDQGLQFLIQYYNGEERAKGNILERFSAQQFPDLHSELNLSSLELGDSALYFCASSVEQGNTEAFFGQGTRLTVV.

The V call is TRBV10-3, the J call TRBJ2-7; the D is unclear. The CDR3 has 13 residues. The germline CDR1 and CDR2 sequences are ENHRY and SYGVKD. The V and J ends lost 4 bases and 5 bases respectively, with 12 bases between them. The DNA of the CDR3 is TGTGCCATCAGTGTAACCGGACGCCACGAGCAGTACTTC. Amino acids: CAISVTGRHEQYF.

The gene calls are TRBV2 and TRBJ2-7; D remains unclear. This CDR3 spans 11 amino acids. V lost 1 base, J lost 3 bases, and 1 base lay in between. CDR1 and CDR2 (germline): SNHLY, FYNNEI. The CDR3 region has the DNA TGTGCCAGCAGTGAAGACTACGAGCAGTACTTC. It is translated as CASSEDYEQYF.

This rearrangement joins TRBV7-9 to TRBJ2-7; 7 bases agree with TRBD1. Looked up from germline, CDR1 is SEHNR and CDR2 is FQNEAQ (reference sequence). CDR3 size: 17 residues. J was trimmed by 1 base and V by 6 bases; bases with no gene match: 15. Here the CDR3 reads CASSPNPPGQMSYEQYF. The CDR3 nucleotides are TGTGCCAGCAGTCCCAACCCCCCGGGACAGATGTCCTACGAGCAGTACTTC.

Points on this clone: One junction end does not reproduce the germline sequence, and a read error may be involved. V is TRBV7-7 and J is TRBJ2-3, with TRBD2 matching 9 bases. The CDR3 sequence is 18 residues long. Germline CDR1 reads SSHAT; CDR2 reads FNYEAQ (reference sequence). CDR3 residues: CASSLGAGGPTSTDTQYF. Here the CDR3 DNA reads TGTGCTAGCAGCTTAGGAGCGGGAGGACCAACTAGCACAGATACGCAGTATTTT.

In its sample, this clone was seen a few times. The CDR3 DNA sequence: TGTGCCAGTAGTATAGATAGGCCAGGGGTCGGCGAGCAGTTCTTC. It yields the protein CASSIDRPGVGEQFF. The chain recombines TRBV19 with TRBJ2-1; the D gene is possibly TRBD1 (6 bases). The CDR3 spans 15 residues. The germline V and J ends were trimmed by 0 bases and 10 bases, with 16 bases remaining between them. CDR1 is LNHDA and CDR2 is SQIVND in the germline V gene (reference sequence).

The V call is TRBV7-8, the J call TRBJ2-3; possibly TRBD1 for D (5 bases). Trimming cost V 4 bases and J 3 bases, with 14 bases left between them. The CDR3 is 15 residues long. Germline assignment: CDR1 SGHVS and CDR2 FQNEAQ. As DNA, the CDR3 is TGTGCCAGCAGCTCGCCCGGACATAGTACAGATACGCAGTATTTT. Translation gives CASSSPGHSTDTQYF.

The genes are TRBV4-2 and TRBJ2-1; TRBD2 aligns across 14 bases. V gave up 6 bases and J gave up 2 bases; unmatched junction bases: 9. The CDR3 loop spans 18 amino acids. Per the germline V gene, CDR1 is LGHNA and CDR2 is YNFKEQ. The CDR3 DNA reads TGTGCCAGCAGTCACGGGACTAGCGGGAGTCGAACCTACAATGAGCAGTTCTTC. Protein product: CASSHGTSGSRTYNEQFF.

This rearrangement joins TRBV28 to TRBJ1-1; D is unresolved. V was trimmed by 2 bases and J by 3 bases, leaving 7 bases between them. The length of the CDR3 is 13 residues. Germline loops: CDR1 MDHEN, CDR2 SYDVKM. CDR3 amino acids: CASSLIGDTEAFF. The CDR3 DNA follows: TGTGCCAGCAGTTTAATCGGCGACACTGAAGCTTTCTTT. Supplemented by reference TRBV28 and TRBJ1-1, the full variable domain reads DVKVTQSSRYLVKRTGEKVFLECVQDMDHENMFWYRQDPGLGLRLIYFSYDVKMKEKGDIPEGYSVSREKKERFSLILESASTNQTSMYLCASSLIGDTEAFFGQGTRLTVV.

For the CDR3, the DNA is TGTGCCAGCAGCGTCTTGGACAGGGCCTACGAGCAGTACTTC. Encoded protein: CASSVLDRAYEQYF. The chain is built from TRBV9 and TRBJ2-7, with 8 bases that match TRBD1. Trimming removed 2 bases from V and 2 bases from J; junction bases left unmatched: 3. Per the germline V gene, CDR1 is SGDLS and CDR2 is YYNGEE. The CDR3 is 14 amino acids.

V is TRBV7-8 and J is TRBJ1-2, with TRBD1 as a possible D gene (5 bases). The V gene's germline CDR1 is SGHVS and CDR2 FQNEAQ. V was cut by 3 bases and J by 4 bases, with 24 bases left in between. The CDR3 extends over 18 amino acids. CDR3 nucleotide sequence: TGTGCCAGCAGCTTTAGGGTGAGACAGTCCCCCCTAGGCTATGGCTACACCTTC. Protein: CASSFRVRQSPLGYGYTF.

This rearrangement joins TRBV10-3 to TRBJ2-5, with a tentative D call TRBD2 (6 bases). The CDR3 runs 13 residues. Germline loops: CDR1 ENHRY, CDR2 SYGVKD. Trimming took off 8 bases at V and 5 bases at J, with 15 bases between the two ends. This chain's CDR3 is CAIGRDWEETQYF. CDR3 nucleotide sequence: TGTGCCATCGGCCGGGACTGGGAGGAGACCCAGTACTTC.

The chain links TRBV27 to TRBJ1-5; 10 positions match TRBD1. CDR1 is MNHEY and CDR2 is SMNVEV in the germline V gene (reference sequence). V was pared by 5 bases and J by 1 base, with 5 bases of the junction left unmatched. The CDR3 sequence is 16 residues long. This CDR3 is CASSATGGVSNQPQHF. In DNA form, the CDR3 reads TGTGCCAGCAGTGCGACAGGGGGCGTAAGCAATCAGCCCCAGCATTTT.